These T cell receptor beta chains were read from a single sample in a study of Graves' ophthalmopathy and Graves' hyperthyroidism. TCRdb itself ran the multiplex PCR reads through MiXCR, one entry per CDR3 protein. The sample lists a few hundred thousand distinct CDR3 sequences; around a fifth were seen once. Source material: peripheral blood. All receptors come from a woman in her forties or fifties with Graves' ophthalmopathy. Both conserved end residues are part of each CDR3. A D gene is named only where the DNA matches it firmly. Size tells how often a clone was seen (once, few, many) or the class of an expanded clone, and some rows leave it out.

J gene: TRBJ2-2; V gene: TRBV19; clone size: few; D gene: NA; CDR3 DNA: TGTGCCAGTAGCCGGGACAAGAGGAACACCGGGGAGCTGTTTTTT; CDR3 protein: CASSRDKRNTGELFF
J gene: TRBJ2-7; V gene: TRBV3-1; clone size: many; D gene: NA; CDR3 DNA: TGTGCCAGCAGCACCCGGGACGGGGCCTACGAGCAGTACTTC; CDR3 protein: CASSTRDGAYEQYF
J gene: TRBJ1-4; V gene: TRBV7-2; clone size: many; D gene: NA; CDR3 DNA: TGTGCCAGCAGCTTGGGACACGTAATGGAAAAACTGTTTTTT; CDR3 protein: CASSLGHVMEKLFF
J gene: TRBJ2-4; V gene: TRBV6-4; clone size: few; D gene: TRBD2; CDR3 DNA: TGTGCCAGCAGTGATCGGGTTGGTGCGGGAGGGCTCTCGGAAAACATTCAGTACTTC; CDR3 protein: CASSDRVGAGGLSENIQYF
J gene: TRBJ2-5; V gene: TRBV13; clone size: many; D gene: NA; CDR3 DNA: TGTGCCAGCAGCCAGAGTGGGCGGCCGGGGTCCCAGTACTTC; CDR3 protein: CASSQSGRPGSQYF
J gene: TRBJ1-6; V gene: TRBV2; clone size: many; D gene: NA; CDR3 DNA: TGTGCCAGCAGTGAACTGGCAGGGGCTTTTGGTTCACCCCTCCACTTT; CDR3 protein: CASSELAGAFGSPLHF
J gene: TRBJ1-3; V gene: TRBV20-1; clone size: many; D gene: NA; CDR3 DNA: TGCAGTGCTCCCTCCCTTCAGGCAAAAGGTCCCTCTGGAAACACCATATATTTT; CDR3 protein: CSAPSLQAKGPSGNTIYF
J gene: TRBJ1-6; V gene: TRBV10-3; clone size: many; D gene: NA; CDR3 DNA: TGTGCCATCAGTGTTAGCAGGGAGAATTCACCCCTCCACTTT; CDR3 protein: CAISVSRENSPLHF
J gene: TRBJ1-1; V gene: TRBV7-2; clone size: few; D gene: NA; CDR3 DNA: TGTGCCAGCAGCCCTCCAGGCGGAATGAACACTGAAGCTTTCTTT; CDR3 protein: CASSPPGGMNTEAFF
J gene: TRBJ1-1; V gene: TRBV5-1; clone size: many; D gene: TRBD1; CDR3 DNA: TGCGCCAGCAGCTTATCGACAGGGAGGGCAGCTTTCTTT; CDR3 protein: CASSLSTGRAAFF
J gene: TRBJ1-1; V gene: TRBV6-2/TRBV6-3; clone size: NA; D gene: NA; CDR3 DNA: TGTGCCAGCAGTTACGGATATAGGAGCACTGAAGCTTTCTTT; CDR3 protein: CASSYGYRSTEAFF
J gene: TRBJ2-2; V gene: TRBV7-3; clone size: many; D gene: TRBD1; CDR3 DNA: TGTGCCAGCGGGGACAGGGGCACCGGGGAGCTGTTTTTT; CDR3 protein: CASGDRGTGELFF
J gene: TRBJ1-3; V gene: TRBV6-5; clone size: many; D gene: NA; CDR3 DNA: TGTGCCAGCAGATATGGACTGGAGTACACCATATATTTT; CDR3 protein: CASRYGLEYTIYF
J gene: TRBJ2-1; V gene: TRBV5-1; clone size: NA; D gene: TRBD2; CDR3 DNA: TGCGCCAGCGCCACTGCTACGGGGGGGTACTACAATGAGCAGTTCTTC; CDR3 protein: CASATATGGYYNEQFF
J gene: TRBJ2-4; V gene: TRBV2; clone size: many; D gene: NA; CDR3 DNA: TGTGCCAGTCTGGGGCGGCGGACGGCCCAAAACATTCAGTACTTC; CDR3 protein: CASLGRRTAQNIQYF
J gene: TRBJ2-2; V gene: TRBV5-4; clone size: many; D gene: TRBD2; CDR3 DNA: TGTGCCAGCAGCTTCAGTCTAGCGGGAGCCCAAAAGAACACCGGGGAGCTGTTTTTT; CDR3 protein: CASSFSLAGAQKNTGELFF
J gene: TRBJ1-1; V gene: TRBV19; clone size: many; D gene: NA; CDR3 DNA: TGTGCCAGTAGTTCAACCAGGCAAGGGCTAGAAGCTTTCTTT; CDR3 protein: CASSSTRQGLEAFF
J gene: TRBJ1-1; V gene: TRBV5-1; clone size: many; D gene: TRBD1; CDR3 DNA: TGCGCCAGCAGCAAAGGGACAGGGGGGTTCGGCACTGAAGCTTTCTTT; CDR3 protein: CASSKGTGGFGTEAFF
J gene: TRBJ2-5; V gene: TRBV28; clone size: NA; D gene: TRBD1; CDR3 DNA: TGTGCCAGCAGTTTGGAACAGGGGGAAGAGACCCAGTACTTC; CDR3 protein: CASSLEQGEETQYF
J gene: TRBJ1-1; V gene: TRBV11-1; clone size: many; D gene: TRBD1; CDR3 DNA: TGTGCCAGCAGCCATCGGACAGGGGGCGCTTTGACTGAAGCTTTCTTT; CDR3 protein: CASSHRTGGALTEAFF
J gene: TRBJ2-2; V gene: TRBV28; clone size: few; D gene: NA; CDR3 DNA: TGTGCCAGCAGTTCGCCGGAGACCGGGGAGCTGTTTTTT; CDR3 protein: CASSSPETGELFF
J gene: TRBJ1-2; V gene: TRBV20-1; clone size: many; D gene: NA; CDR3 DNA: TGCAGTGCTCAGTTAACACGACGTGGCTACACCTTC; CDR3 protein: CSAQLTRRGYTF
J gene: TRBJ1-1; V gene: TRBV18; clone size: few; D gene: NA; CDR3 DNA: TGTGCCAGCTCACCAAGGCGCGTGCTGAACACTGAAGCTTCCTTT; CDR3 protein: CASSPRRVLNTEASF
J gene: TRBJ2-5; V gene: TRBV24-1; clone size: NA; D gene: NA; CDR3 DNA: TGTGCCACCAGTGATTCCGGGGGACGCCAAGAGACCCAGTACTTC; CDR3 protein: CATSDSGGRQETQYF
J gene: TRBJ1-2; V gene: TRBV5-1; clone size: many; D gene: NA; CDR3 DNA: TGCGCCAGCAGCGGCTCAGGAACTAACTATGGCTACACCTTC; CDR3 protein: CASSGSGTNYGYTF
J gene: TRBJ2-5; V gene: TRBV19; clone size: once; D gene: NA; CDR3 DNA: TGTGCCAGTAGCCCCGGTTTTGGGGGCACAGGGGAGACCCAGTACTTC; CDR3 protein: CASSPGFGGTGETQYF
J gene: TRBJ2-6; V gene: TRBV10-3; clone size: many; D gene: TRBD1; CDR3 DNA: TGTGCCATCAGTGGCGGACAGGGATCTGGGGCCAACGTCCTGACTTTC; CDR3 protein: CAISGGQGSGANVLTF
J gene: TRBJ1-6; V gene: TRBV27; clone size: NA; D gene: NA; CDR3 DNA: TGTGCCAGCAGTCCCCTCCCGGGGCAGATGTATAATTCACCCCTCCACTTT; CDR3 protein: CASSPLPGQMYNSPLHF
J gene: TRBJ2-7; V gene: TRBV29-1; clone size: NA; D gene: NA; CDR3 DNA: TGCAGCGTTGCAGGTAGTACCTACGAGCAGTACTTC; CDR3 protein: CSVAGSTYEQYF
J gene: TRBJ2-2; V gene: TRBV11-2; clone size: many; D gene: NA; CDR3 DNA: TGTGCCAGCAGCGCAACAGGGTGGGACACCGGGGAGCTGTTTTTT; CDR3 protein: CASSATGWDTGELFF
J gene: TRBJ2-7; V gene: TRBV10-3; clone size: once; D gene: NA; CDR3 DNA: TGTGCCATCAGTGAGGTTATCGGTCCCCCGATCGAGCAGTACTTC; CDR3 protein: CAISEVIGPPIEQYF
J gene: TRBJ2-7; V gene: TRBV6-2/TRBV6-3; clone size: NA; D gene: TRBD1; CDR3 DNA: TGTGCCAGCAGTTATACAGGGGACACGACCTACGAGCAGTACTTC; CDR3 protein: CASSYTGDTTYEQYF
J gene: TRBJ2-7; V gene: TRBV7-2; clone size: NA; D gene: NA; CDR3 DNA: TGTGCCAGCAGCGTAACCGTGGGGGAGCAGTACTTC; CDR3 protein: CASSVTVGEQYF
J gene: TRBJ2-2; V gene: TRBV15; clone size: NA; D gene: NA; CDR3 DNA: TGTGCCACCAGCCTAACAGGGAACACCGGGGAGCTGTTTTTT; CDR3 protein: CATSLTGNTGELFF
J gene: TRBJ1-5; V gene: TRBV6-2/TRBV6-3; clone size: NA; D gene: NA; CDR3 DNA: TGTGCCAGCACGCTTCGCCCGGGGCGGAGTCTAAGCAATCAGCCCCAGCATTTT; CDR3 protein: CASTLRPGRSLSNQPQHF
J gene: TRBJ1-5; V gene: TRBV6-1; clone size: many; D gene: NA; CDR3 DNA: TGTGCCAGCAGGGACATTTATAGCAATCAGCCCCAGCATTTT; CDR3 protein: CASRDIYSNQPQHF
J gene: TRBJ1-1; V gene: TRBV6-5; clone size: many; D gene: NA; CDR3 DNA: TGTGCCAGCAGCAGGGGGAACACTGAAGCTTTCTTT; CDR3 protein: CASSRGNTEAFF
J gene: TRBJ1-1; V gene: TRBV7-8; clone size: many; D gene: NA; CDR3 DNA: TGTGCCAGCAGCTTAGGGTCGACGTACATGAACACTGAAGCTTTCTTT; CDR3 protein: CASSLGSTYMNTEAFF
J gene: TRBJ2-7; V gene: TRBV29-1; clone size: NA; D gene: NA; CDR3 DNA: TGCACCCCGAGGCTCGGGCAGTACTTC; CDR3 protein: CTPRLGQYF
J gene: TRBJ2-7; V gene: TRBV2; clone size: many; D gene: NA; CDR3 DNA: TGTGCCAGCAGTGAACCCCCGGACAGTTCAAGATGGTCCGAGCAGTACTTC; CDR3 protein: CASSEPPDSSRWSEQYF
J gene: TRBJ2-5; V gene: TRBV11-2; clone size: NA; D gene: NA; CDR3 DNA: TGTGCCAGCAGCACCTGGACAGCTTTAGAGACCCAGTACTTC; CDR3 protein: CASSTWTALETQYF
J gene: TRBJ2-2; V gene: TRBV12-3/TRBV12-4; clone size: few; D gene: NA; CDR3 DNA: TGTGCCAGCAGTTTCGTGTTTGGAGCGGACACCGGGGAGCTGTTTTTT; CDR3 protein: CASSFVFGADTGELFF
J gene: TRBJ1-5; V gene: TRBV12-3/TRBV12-4; clone size: many; D gene: NA; CDR3 DNA: TGTGCCAGCGCCACAGCGAATCAGCCCCAGCATTTT; CDR3 protein: CASATANQPQHF
J gene: TRBJ2-2; V gene: TRBV5-4; clone size: NA; D gene: TRBD2; CDR3 DNA: TGTGCCAGCAGCTCCGGACTAGCGGGAGGGCCGGACACCGGGGAGCTGTTTTTT; CDR3 protein: CASSSGLAGGPDTGELFF
J gene: TRBJ2-5; V gene: TRBV20-1; clone size: NA; D gene: TRBD2; CDR3 DNA: TGCAGTGCCCAACTAGCGGGGGATCCTATAGAGACCCAGTACTTC; CDR3 protein: CSAQLAGDPIETQYF
J gene: TRBJ1-1; V gene: TRBV24-1; clone size: many; D gene: NA; CDR3 DNA: TGTGCCACCAGTGATTTAGACCGGCGAGCTTTCTTT; CDR3 protein: CATSDLDRRAFF
J gene: TRBJ2-7; V gene: TRBV12-3/TRBV12-4; clone size: few; D gene: TRBD2; CDR3 DNA: TGTGCCAGCAGTGTTTCCGGGACTAGCTATTCCTACGAGCAGTACTTC; CDR3 protein: CASSVSGTSYSYEQYF
J gene: TRBJ2-3; V gene: TRBV9; clone size: many; D gene: NA; CDR3 DNA: TGTGCCAGCAGCCCCGCCGGGGATACGCAGTATTTT; CDR3 protein: CASSPAGDTQYF
J gene: TRBJ2-1; V gene: TRBV6-4; clone size: many; D gene: NA; CDR3 DNA: TGTGCCAGCAGTGACTCTGCGGGAAGGGGCTACAATGAGCAGTTCTTC; CDR3 protein: CASSDSAGRGYNEQFF
J gene: TRBJ1-1; V gene: TRBV5-1; clone size: many; D gene: TRBD1; CDR3 DNA: TGCGCCAGCAGCCAACGACAGGGAGGGGCTGAAGCTTTCTTT; CDR3 protein: CASSQRQGGAEAFF
J gene: TRBJ1-1; V gene: TRBV2; clone size: NA; D gene: NA; CDR3 DNA: TGTGCCAGCAGTGAAACGGGGTACACTGAAGCTTTCTTT; CDR3 protein: CASSETGYTEAFF
J gene: TRBJ1-5; V gene: TRBV10-2; clone size: many; D gene: NA; CDR3 DNA: TGCGCCAGCAGTGAGGGGGGTGTTCAGCCCCAGCATTTT; CDR3 protein: CASSEGGVQPQHF
J gene: TRBJ2-7; V gene: TRBV2; clone size: many; D gene: TRBD2; CDR3 DNA: TGTGCCAGCACCCCGGGACTAGTGTTTTCCGAGCAGTACTTC; CDR3 protein: CASTPGLVFSEQYF
J gene: TRBJ2-7; V gene: TRBV29-1; clone size: many; D gene: NA; CDR3 DNA: TGCAGCGTTGAGATGGATGGCTACGAGCAGTACTTC; CDR3 protein: CSVEMDGYEQYF
J gene: TRBJ2-5; V gene: TRBV29-1; clone size: NA; D gene: TRBD1; CDR3 DNA: TGCAGCGTAGGACAGGACGCGGGAGAGACCCAGTACTTC; CDR3 protein: CSVGQDAGETQYF
J gene: TRBJ2-5; V gene: TRBV12-3/TRBV12-4; clone size: many; D gene: TRBD1; CDR3 DNA: TGTGCCAGCAGTCCCCAGACAGGGGGCGCGATGAAGACCCAGTACTTC; CDR3 protein: CASSPQTGGAMKTQYF
J gene: TRBJ2-7; V gene: TRBV15; clone size: NA; D gene: NA; CDR3 DNA: TGTGCCACCAGCAGAGAGTTCAGGGGCTCCTACGAGCAGTACTTC; CDR3 protein: CATSREFRGSYEQYF
J gene: TRBJ2-5; V gene: TRBV18; clone size: many; D gene: NA; CDR3 DNA: TGTGCCAGCTCACCACCGTCGGGGGCGAGTTTGGAGACCCAGTACTTC; CDR3 protein: CASSPPSGASLETQYF
J gene: TRBJ2-5; V gene: TRBV2; clone size: many; D gene: NA; CDR3 DNA: TGTGCCAGCGCCACCCGGGAGACCCAGTACTTC; CDR3 protein: CASATRETQYF
J gene: TRBJ2-2; V gene: TRBV5-5; clone size: many; D gene: TRBD2; CDR3 DNA: TGTGCCAGCAGCTTGCGTCTAGCGGGATCAACCGGGGAGCTGTTTTTT; CDR3 protein: CASSLRLAGSTGELFF